This TCR beta chain was sequenced for a study of shared clonotypes between healthy human individuals. Study conclusions and caveats: Estimated richness values were generally larger in naive subsets than in memory subsets. Compared with clonotypes that all four donors shared, non-shared clonotypes had lower generation probabilities.

Every subset had its genomic DNA shared out evenly among several immunoSEQ plates. Method: immunoSEQ multiplex PCR; TCRdb's copy keeps in-frame clones and lacks some. The sample contains about 710,000 clones, more than 70% of which appear only once. As for this clone: Its antigen is unidentified.

The CDR3 sequence is 14 residues long. V lost 3 bases and J 6 bases, leaving 12 bases between the germline ends. CDR1 is MNHNS and CDR2 is SASEGT in the germline V gene. The specimen sequenced was memory CD4+ T cells sorted from blood. Subset here: CD45RA-negative fraction. This TCR came from a woman in her thirties in good health. This sequence joins TRBV6-1 and TRBJ1-5; weak D call: TRBD1 (5 bases). In DNA, the CDR3 is TGTGCCAGCAGTGACTGGGGGGTGGGTCAGCCCCAGCATTTT. Amino acids: CASSDWGVGQPQHF.